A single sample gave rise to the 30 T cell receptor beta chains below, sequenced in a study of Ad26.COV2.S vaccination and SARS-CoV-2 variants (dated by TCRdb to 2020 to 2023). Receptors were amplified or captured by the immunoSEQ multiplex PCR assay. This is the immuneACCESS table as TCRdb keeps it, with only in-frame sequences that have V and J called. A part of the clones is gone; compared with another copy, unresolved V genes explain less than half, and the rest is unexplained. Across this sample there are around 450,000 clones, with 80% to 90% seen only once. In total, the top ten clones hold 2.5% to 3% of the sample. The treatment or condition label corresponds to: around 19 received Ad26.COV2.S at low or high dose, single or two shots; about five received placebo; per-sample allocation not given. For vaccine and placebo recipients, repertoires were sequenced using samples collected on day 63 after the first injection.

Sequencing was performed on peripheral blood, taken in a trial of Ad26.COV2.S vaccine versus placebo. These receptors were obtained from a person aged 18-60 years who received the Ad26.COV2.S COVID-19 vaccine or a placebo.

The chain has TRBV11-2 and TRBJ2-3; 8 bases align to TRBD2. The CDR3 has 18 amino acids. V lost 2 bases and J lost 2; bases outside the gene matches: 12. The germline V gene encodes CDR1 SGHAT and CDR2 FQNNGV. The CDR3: CASSLSWAVAGTTDTQYF. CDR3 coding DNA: TGTGCCAGCAGCTTATCGTGGGCGGTAGCGGGAACCACAGATACGCAGTATTTT.

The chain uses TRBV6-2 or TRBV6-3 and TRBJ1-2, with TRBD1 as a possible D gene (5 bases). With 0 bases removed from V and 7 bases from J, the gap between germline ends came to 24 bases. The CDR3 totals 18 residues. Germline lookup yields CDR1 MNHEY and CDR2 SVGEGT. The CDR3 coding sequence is TGTGCCAGCAGTTACTCGATCGAAGGGGCCGACCTCCCGAGTGGCTACACCTTC. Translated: CASSYSIEGADLPSGYTF.

CDR3 region: CASSLSRELNEQFF. CDR3 in DNA: TGTGCCAGCAGCTTATCGCGGGAGTTGAATGAGCAGTTCTTC. The rearrangement uses TRBV7-2 and TRBJ2-1; 7 nucleotides line up with TRBD2. The V and J ends lost 2 bases and 7 bases, in that order; junction bases with no gene match: 5. Germline V gene data show CDR1 as SGHTA and CDR2 as FQGNSA. The CDR3 extends over 14 amino acids.

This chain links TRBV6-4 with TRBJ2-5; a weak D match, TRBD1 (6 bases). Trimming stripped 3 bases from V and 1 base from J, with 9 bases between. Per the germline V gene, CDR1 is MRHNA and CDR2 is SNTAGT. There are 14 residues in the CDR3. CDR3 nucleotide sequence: TGTGCCAGCAGTGAAAGAGGGGGCCAAGAGACCCAGTACTTC. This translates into CASSERGGQETQYF.

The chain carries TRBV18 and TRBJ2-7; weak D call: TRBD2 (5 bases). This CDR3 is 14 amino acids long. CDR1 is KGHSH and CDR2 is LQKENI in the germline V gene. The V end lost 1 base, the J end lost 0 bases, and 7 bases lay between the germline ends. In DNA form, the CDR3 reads TGTGCCAGCTCACCACTTGACTACTCCTACGAGCAGTACTTC. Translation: CASSPLDYSYEQYF.

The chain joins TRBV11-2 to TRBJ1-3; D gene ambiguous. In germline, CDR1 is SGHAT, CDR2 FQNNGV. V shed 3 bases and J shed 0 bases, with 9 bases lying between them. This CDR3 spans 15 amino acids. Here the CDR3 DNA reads TGTGCCAGCAGCTTCGACCCGAACTCTGGAAACACCATATATTTT. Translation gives CASSFDPNSGNTIYF.

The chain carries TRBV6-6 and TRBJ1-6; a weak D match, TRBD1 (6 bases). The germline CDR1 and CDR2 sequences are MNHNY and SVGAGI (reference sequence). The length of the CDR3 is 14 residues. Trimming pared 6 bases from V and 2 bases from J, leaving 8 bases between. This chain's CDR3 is CASSRDTYNSPLHF. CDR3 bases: TGTGCCAGCAGCCGGGACACCTATAATTCACCCCTCCACTTT.

The CDR3 DNA is TGCGCCAGCAGCCCTGAGACCAATTCACCCCTCCACTTT. It is translated as CASSPETNSPLHF. The J gene is TRBJ1-6, the V gene TRBV5-1, with unresolved D. Germline values: CDR1 SGHRS, CDR2 YFSETQ. The CDR3 loop spans 13 amino acids. Deletions cut 4 bases from V and 7 bases from J, with 9 bases between.

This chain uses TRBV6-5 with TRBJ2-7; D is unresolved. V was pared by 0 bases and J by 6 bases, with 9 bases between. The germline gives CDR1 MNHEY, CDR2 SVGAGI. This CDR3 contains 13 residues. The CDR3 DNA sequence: TGTGCCAGCAGTTACTCACCGGTTTCCGAGCAGTACTTC. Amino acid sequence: CASSYSPVSEQYF.

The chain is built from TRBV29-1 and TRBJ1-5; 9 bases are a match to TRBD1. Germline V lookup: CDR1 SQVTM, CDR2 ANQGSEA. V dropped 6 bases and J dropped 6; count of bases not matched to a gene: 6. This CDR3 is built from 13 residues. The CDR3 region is CSVWTGEAQPQHF. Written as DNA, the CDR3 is TGCAGCGTCTGGACAGGGGAGGCTCAGCCCCAGCATTTT.

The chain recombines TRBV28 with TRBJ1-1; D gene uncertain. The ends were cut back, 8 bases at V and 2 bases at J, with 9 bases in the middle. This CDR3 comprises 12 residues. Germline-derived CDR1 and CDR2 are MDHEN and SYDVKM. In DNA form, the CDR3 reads TGTGCCAGCCTACCACGCAACACTGAAGCTTTCTTT. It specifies CASLPRNTEAFF.

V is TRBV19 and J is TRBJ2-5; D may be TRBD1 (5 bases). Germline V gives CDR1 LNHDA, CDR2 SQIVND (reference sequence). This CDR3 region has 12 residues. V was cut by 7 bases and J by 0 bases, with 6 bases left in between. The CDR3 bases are TGTGCCAGTAAGGGGAACCAAGAGACCCAGTACTTC. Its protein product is CASKGNQETQYF. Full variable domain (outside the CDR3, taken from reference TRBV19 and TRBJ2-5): DGGITQSPKYLFRKEGQNVTLSCEQNLNHDAMYWYRQDPGQGLRLIYYSQIVNDFQKGDIAEGYSVSREKKESFPLTVTSAQKNPTAFYLCASKGNQETQYFGPGTRLLVL.

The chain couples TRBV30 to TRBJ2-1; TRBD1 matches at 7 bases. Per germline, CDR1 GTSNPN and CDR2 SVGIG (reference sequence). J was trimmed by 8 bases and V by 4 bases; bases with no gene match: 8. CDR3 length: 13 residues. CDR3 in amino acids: CAWNRGTVDEQFF. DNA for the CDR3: TGTGCCTGGAACAGGGGCACAGTCGATGAGCAGTTCTTC.

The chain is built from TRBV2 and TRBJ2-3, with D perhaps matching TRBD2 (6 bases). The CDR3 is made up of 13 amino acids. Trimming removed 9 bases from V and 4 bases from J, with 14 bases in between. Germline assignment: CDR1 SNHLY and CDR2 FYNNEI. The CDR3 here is CASRDFVSDTQYF. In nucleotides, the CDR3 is TGTGCCAGTAGGGACTTTGTCTCAGATACGCAGTATTTT.

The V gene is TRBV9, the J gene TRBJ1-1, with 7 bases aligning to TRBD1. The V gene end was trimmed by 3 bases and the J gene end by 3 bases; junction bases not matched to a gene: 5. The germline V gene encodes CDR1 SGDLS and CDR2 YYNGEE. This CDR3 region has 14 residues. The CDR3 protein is CASSATGYDTEAFF. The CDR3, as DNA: TGTGCCAGCAGCGCGACAGGGTACGACACTGAAGCTTTCTTT.

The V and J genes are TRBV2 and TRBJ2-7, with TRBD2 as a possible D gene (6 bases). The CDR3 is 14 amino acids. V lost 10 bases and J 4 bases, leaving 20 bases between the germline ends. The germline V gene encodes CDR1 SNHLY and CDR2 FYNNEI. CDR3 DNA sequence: TGTGCCACCACCCTACGGAGGGGAAATTACGAGCAGTACTTC. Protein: CATTLRRGNYEQYF.

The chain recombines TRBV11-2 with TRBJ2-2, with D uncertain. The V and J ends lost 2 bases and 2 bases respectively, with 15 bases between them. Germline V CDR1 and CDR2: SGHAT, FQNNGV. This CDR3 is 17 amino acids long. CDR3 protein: CASSLFVRVTNTGELFF. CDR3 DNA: TGTGCCAGCAGCTTATTTGTACGCGTCACAAACACCGGGGAGCTGTTTTTT.

The CDR3: CASSGRGGYTF. The CDR3, as DNA: TGTGCCAGCAGCGGTCGGGGGGGCTACACCTTC. This rearrangement joins TRBV25-1 to TRBJ1-2; TRBD1 is a possible D gene (5 bases). The ends were cut back, 6 bases at V and 8 bases at J, with 10 bases in the middle. Germline-derived CDR1 and CDR2 are MGHDK and SYGVNS. The CDR3 length is 11 residues.

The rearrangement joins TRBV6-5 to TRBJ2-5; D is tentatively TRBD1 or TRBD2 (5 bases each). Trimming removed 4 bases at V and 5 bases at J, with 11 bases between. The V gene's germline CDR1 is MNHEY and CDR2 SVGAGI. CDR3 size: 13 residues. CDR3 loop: CASSSGPRETQYF. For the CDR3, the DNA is TGTGCCAGCAGTTCGGGGCCGCGGGAGACCCAGTACTTC.

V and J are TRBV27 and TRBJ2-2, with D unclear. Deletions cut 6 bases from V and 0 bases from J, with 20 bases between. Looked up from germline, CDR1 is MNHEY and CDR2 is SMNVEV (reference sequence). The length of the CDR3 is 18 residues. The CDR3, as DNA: TGTGCCAGCAGCCAATTTTCCGGGCACTCTCCGAACACCGGGGAGCTGTTTTTT. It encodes CASSQFSGHSPNTGELFF.

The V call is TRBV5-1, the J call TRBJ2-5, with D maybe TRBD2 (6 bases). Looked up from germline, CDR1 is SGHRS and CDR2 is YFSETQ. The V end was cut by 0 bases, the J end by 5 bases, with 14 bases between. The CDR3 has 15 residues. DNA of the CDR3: TGCGCCAGCAGCTTGGTGGGCGGGGCCGGCGAGACCCAGTACTTC. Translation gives CASSLVGGAGETQYF.

The DNA of the CDR3 is TGCAGTGCTAGAGATAAAGAGACCCAGTACTTC. This codes for CSARDKETQYF. The genes are TRBV20-1 and TRBJ2-5; D gene uncertain. V shed 0 bases and J shed 3 bases, with 2 bases lying between them. From germline, CDR1 is DFQATT and CDR2 SNEGSKA (reference sequence). CDR3 length equals 11 residues.

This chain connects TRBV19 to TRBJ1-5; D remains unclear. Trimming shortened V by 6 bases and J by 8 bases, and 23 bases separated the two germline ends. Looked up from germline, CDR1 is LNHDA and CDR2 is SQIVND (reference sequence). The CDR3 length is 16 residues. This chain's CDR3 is CASRGFGLGFSKPQHF. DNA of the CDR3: TGTGCCAGTAGGGGATTTGGCCTAGGCTTCTCGAAGCCCCAGCATTTT. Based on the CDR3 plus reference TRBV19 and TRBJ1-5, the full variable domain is DGGITQSPKYLFRKEGQNVTLSCEQNLNHDAMYWYRQDPGQGLRLIYYSQIVNDFQKGDIAEGYSVSREKKESFPLTVTSAQKNPTAFYLCASRGFGLGFSKPQHFGDGTRLSIL.

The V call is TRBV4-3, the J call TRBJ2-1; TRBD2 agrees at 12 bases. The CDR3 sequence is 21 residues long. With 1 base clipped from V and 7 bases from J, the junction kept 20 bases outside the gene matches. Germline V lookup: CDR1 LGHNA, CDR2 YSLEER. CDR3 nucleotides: TGCGCCAGCAGCCAAGTTGCTCAACTAGCGGGGGGCCTCATGGGAGGTAATGAGCAGTTCTTC. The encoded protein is CASSQVAQLAGGLMGGNEQFF.

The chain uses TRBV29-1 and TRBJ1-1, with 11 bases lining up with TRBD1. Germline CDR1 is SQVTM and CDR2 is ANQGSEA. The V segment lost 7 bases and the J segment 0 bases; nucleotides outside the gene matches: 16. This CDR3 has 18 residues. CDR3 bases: TGCAGCGCCGACCCCATCCCGGGACAGGGGGGGTTGAACACTGAAGCTTTCTTT. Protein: CSADPIPGQGGLNTEAFF. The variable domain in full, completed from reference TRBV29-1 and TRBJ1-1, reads SAVISQKPSRDICQRGTSLTIQCQVDSQVTMMFWYRQQPGQSLTLIATANQGSEATYESGFVIDKFPISRPNLTFSTLTVSNMSPEDSSIYLCSADPIPGQGGLNTEAFFGQGTRLTVV.

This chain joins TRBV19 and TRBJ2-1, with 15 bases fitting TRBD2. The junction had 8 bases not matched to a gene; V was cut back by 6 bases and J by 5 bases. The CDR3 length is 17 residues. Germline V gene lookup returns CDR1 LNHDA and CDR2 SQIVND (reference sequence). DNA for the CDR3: TGTGCCAGTAGCCCTGGACTAGCGGGGGGGCCGGACAATGAGCAGTTCTTC. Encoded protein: CASSPGLAGGPDNEQFF.

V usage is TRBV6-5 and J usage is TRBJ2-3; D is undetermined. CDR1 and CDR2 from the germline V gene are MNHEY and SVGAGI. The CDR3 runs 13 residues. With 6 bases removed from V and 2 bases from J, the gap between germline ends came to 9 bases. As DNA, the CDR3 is TGTGCCAGCAGGGTCAAGCTCACAGATACGCAGTATTTT. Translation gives CASRVKLTDTQYF.

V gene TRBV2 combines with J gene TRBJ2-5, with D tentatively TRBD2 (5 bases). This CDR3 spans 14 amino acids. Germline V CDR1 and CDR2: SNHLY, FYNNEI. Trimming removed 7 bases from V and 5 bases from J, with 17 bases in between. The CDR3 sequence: CASKGTRVGETQYF. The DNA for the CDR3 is TGTGCCAGCAAGGGCACGAGGGTTGGGGAGACCCAGTACTTC. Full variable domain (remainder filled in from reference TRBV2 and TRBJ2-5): EPEVTQTPSHQVTQMGQEVILRCVPISNHLYFYWYRQILGQKVEFLVSFYNNEISEKSEIFDDQFSVERPDGSNFTLKIRSTKLEDSAMYFCASKGTRVGETQYFGPGTRLLVL.

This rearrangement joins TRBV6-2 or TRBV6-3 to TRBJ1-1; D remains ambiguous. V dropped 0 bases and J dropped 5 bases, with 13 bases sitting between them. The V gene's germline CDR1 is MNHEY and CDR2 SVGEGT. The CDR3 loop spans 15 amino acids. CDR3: CASSYSGERGTEAFF. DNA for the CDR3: TGTGCCAGCAGTTACTCCGGTGAAAGAGGAACTGAAGCTTTCTTT.

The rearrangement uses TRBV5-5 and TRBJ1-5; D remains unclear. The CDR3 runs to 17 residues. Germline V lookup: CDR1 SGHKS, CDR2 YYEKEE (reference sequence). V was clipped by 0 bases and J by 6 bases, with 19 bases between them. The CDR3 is CASSLAVSGFQAQPQHF. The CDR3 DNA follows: TGTGCCAGCAGCTTGGCCGTAAGTGGCTTTCAGGCTCAGCCCCAGCATTTT.